The text below deals with one T cell receptor (beta chain). Those enrolled in Seattle joined during active infection and were followed longitudinally afterward. Trimming left V 4 bases short and J 3 bases short, with 18 bases between. The CDR3 has 17 amino acids. Germline V gene data show CDR1 as SGHVS and CDR2 as FQNEAQ. This entry belongs to a study of blood T cell repertoires in COVID-19. The overall study: The analysed material was cDNA or gDNA that came from T cells, B-cell-depleted T cells, or PBMCs.

Method: immunoSEQ multiplex PCR; TCRdb's copy keeps in-frame clones and lacks some. Of some 130,000 clones in the sample, about 89% were seen once. The receptor's source is a woman in her sixties or seventies with COVID-19, enrolled during active disease. The rearrangement joins TRBV7-8 to TRBJ1-4; D might be TRBD1 (5 bases). Sequenced sample: peripheral blood. CDR3 protein: CASSYPGRGRANEKLFF. Here the CDR3 DNA reads TGTGCCAGCAGCTACCCGGGACGCGGGAGGGCTAATGAAAAACTGTTTTTT.